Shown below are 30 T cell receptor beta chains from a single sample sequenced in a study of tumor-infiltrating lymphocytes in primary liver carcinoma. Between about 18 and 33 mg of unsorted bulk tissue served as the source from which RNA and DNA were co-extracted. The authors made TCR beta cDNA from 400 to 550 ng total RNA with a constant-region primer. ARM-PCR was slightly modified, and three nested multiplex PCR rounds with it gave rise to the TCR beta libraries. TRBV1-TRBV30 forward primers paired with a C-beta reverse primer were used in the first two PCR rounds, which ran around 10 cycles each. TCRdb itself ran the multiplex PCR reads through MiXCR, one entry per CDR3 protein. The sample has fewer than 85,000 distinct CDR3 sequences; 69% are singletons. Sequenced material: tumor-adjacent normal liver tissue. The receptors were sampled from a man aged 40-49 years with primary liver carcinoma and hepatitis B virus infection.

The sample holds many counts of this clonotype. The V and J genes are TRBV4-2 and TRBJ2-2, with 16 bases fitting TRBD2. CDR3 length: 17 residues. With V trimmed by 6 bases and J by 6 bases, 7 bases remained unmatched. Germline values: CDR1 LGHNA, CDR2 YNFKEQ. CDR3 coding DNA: TGTGCCAGCAGGGGACTAGCGGGAGGGAAGGTCGCCGGGGAGCTGTTTTTT. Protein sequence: CASRGLAGGKVAGELFF.

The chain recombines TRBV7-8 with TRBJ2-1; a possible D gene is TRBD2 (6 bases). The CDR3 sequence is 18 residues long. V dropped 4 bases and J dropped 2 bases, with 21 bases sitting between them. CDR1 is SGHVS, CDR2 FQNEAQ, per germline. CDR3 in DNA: TGTGCCAGCAGCTCCATGGGAGGTAGCGGAAGGGCCTACAATGAGCAGTTCTTC. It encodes CASSSMGGSGRAYNEQFF.

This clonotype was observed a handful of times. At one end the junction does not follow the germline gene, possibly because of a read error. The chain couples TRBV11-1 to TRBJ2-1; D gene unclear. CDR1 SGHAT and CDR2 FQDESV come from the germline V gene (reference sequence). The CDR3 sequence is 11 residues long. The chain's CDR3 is CASSPEYEQLF. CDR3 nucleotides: TGTGCCAGCAGCCCCGAATATGAGCAGTTATTC.

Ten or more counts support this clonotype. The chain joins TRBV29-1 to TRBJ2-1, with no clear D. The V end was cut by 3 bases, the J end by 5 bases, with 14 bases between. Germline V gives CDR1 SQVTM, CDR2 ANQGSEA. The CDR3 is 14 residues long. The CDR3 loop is CSVDKGSANNEQFF. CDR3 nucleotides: TGCAGCGTTGATAAAGGTAGTGCGAACAATGAGCAGTTCTTC.

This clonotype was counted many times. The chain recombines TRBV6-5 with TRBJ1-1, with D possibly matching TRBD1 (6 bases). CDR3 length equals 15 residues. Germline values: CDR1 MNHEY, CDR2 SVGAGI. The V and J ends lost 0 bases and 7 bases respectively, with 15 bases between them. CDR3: CASSYSGAGRGEAFF. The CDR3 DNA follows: TGTGCCAGCAGTTACTCGGGGGCCGGCCGTGGTGAAGCTTTCTTT.

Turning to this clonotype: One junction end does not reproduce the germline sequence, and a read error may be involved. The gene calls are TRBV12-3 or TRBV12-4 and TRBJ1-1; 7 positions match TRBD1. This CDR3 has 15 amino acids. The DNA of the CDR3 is TGTTCCAGCAGTTCTACCGGGACAGTGGTGACTGAAGCTTTCTTT. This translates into CSSSSTGTVVTEAFF.

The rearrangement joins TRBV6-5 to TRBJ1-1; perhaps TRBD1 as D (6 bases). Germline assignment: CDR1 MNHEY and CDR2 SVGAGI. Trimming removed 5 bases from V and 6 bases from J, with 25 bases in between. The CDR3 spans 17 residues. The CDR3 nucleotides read TGTGCCAGCAGTCCCCCCACGGGGGCGGTAGGTATCGCTGAAGCTTTCTTT. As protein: CASSPPTGAVGIAEAFF.

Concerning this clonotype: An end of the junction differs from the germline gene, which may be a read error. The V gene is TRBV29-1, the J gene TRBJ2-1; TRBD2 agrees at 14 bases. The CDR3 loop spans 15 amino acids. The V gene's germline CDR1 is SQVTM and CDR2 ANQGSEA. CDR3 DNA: TGCAGCGGTGGACTAGCGGGAGGATCCTACAATGAGCGGTTCTTT. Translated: CSGGLAGGSYNERFF.

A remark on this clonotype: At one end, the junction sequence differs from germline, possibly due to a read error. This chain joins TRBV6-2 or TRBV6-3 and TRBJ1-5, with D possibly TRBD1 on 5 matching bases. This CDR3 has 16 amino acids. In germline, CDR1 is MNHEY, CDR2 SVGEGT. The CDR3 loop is CASKRSGEWGNKPQHF. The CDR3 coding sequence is TGTGCCAGCAAACGGTCCGGGGAATGGGGCAATAAGCCCCAGCATTTT.

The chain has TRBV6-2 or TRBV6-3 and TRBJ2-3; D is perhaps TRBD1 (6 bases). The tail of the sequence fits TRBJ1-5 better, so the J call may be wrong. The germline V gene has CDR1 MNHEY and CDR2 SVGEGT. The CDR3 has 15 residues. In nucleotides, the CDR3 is TGTGCCAGCAGTTACTTAACAGGGCGGACAGATATGCAGCATTTT. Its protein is CASSYLTGRTDMQHF.

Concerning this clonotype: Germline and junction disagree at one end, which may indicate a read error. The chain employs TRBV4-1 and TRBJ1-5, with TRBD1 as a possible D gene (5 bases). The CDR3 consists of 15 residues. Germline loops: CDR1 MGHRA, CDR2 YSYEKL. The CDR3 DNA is TGTGCCAGCAATCCCATAGAGGGGAGCAATCAGCCCCAGCATTTT. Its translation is CASNPIEGSNQPQHF.

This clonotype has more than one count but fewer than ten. CDR3 nucleotides: TGCGCCAGCAGCCAGGGTTATCTAATGGACCAACTCTCTGGAAACACCATATATTTT. Protein sequence: CASSQGYLMDQLSGNTIYF. The chain is built from TRBV4-1 and TRBJ1-3; unclear D gene. Germline assignment: CDR1 MGHRA and CDR2 YSYEKL. With 3 bases removed from V and 0 bases from J, the gap between germline ends came to 21 bases. The CDR3 runs to 19 residues.

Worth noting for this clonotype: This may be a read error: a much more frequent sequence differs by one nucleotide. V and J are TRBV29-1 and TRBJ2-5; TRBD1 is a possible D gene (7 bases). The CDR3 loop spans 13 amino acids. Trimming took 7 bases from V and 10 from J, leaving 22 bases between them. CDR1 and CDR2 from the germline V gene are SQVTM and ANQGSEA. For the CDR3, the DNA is TGCAGCGGCATACAGGGGACGGGAGAGGTCCAGTACTTC. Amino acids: CSGIQGTGEVQYF.

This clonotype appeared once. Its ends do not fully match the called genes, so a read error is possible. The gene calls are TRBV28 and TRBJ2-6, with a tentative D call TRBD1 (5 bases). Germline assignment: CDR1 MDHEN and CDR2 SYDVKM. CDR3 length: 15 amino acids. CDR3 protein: CASHVGDSGANVLTF. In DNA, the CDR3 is TGTGCCAGCCATGTTGGGGATTCTGGGGCCAACGTTCTGACTTTC.

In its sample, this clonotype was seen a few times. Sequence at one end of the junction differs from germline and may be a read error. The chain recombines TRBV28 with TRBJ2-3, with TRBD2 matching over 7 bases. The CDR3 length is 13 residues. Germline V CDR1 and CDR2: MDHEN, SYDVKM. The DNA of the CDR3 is TGTGCCAGCAGTGGCGGGGGTTGGGATACGCAGTACTTT. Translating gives CASSGGGWDTQYF.

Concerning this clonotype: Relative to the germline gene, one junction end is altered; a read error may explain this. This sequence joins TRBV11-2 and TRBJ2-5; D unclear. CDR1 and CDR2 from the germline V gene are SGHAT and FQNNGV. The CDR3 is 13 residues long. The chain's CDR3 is CASSYWVQWTQYF. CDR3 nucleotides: TGTGCCAGCAGCTATTGGGTTCAATGGACCCAATACTTC.

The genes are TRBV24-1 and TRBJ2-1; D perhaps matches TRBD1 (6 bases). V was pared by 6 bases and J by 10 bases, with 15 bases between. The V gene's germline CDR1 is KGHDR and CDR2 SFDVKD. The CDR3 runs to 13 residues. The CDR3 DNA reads TGTGCCACCAGTACGCACAGGGAGACAGAGCAGTTCTTC. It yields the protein CATSTHRETEQFF.

The CDR3 loop reads CSVEVSGFDEQFF. For the CDR3, the DNA is TGCAGCGTTGAAGTTTCGGGCTTCGATGAGCAGTTCTTC. This chain uses TRBV29-1 with TRBJ2-1; D is unclear. Germline CDR1 SQVTM, CDR2 ANQGSEA. Trimming removed 1 base at V and 8 bases at J, with 12 bases between. The CDR3 is 13 amino acids.

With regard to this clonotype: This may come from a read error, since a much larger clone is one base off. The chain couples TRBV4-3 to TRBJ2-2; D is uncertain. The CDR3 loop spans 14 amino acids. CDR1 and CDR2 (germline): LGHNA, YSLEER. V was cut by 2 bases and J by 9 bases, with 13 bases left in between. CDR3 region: CASSQLTTARELFF. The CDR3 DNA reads TGCGCCAGCAGCCAACTAACTACGGCCCGGGAGCTGTTTTTT.

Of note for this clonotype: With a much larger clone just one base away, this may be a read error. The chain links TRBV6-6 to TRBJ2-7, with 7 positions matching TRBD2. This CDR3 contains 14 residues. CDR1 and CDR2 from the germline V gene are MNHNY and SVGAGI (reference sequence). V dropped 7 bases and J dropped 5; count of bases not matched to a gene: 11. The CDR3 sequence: CASKGSGSGNEQYF. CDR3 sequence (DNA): TGTGCCAGCAAGGGATCTGGGAGCGGGAACGAGCAGTACTTC.

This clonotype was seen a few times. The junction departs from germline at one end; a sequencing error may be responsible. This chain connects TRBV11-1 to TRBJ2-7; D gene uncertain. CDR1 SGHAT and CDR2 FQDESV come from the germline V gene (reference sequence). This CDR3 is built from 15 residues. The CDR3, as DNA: TGTGTCAGCAGCTTTACCTTCGACGGTTCCTACGAGCAGTACTTC. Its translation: CVSSFTFDGSYEQYF.

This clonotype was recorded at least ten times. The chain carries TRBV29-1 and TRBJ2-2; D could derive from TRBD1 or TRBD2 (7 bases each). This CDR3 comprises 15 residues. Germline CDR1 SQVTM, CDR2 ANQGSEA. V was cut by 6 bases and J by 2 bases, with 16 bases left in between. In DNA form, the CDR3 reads TGCAGCGTCGGGGGGACAGTGAAAAACACCGGGGAGCTGTTTTTT. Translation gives CSVGGTVKNTGELFF.

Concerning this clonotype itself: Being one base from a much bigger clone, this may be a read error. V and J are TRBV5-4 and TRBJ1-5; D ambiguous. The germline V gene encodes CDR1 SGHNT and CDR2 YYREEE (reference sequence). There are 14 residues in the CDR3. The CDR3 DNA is TGTGCCAGCAGCTTGGCCGGAGGGAGTCAGCCCCTGCATTTT. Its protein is CASSLAGGSQPLHF.

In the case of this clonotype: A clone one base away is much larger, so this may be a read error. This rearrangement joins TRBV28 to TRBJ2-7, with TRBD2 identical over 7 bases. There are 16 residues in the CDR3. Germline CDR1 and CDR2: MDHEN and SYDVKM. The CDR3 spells CAGRRTRRSHAYEQYF. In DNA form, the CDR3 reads TGTGCCGGCAGGAGGACTAGGCGGTCTCACGCCTACGAGCAGTACTTC.

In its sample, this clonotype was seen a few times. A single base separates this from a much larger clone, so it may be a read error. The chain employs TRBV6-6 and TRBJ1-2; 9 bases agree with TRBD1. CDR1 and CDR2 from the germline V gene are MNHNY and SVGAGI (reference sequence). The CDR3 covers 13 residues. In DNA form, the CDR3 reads TGTGTCAGCACCCACCGGACAGGGGTGGGCTACACCTTC. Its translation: CVSTHRTGVGYTF.

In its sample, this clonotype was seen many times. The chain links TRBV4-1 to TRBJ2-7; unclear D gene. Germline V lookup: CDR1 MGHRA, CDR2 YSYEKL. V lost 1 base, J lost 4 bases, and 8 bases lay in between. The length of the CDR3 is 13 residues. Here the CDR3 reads CASSQGGVYEQYF. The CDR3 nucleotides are TGCGCCAGCAGCCAAGGAGGAGTTTACGAGCAGTACTTC.

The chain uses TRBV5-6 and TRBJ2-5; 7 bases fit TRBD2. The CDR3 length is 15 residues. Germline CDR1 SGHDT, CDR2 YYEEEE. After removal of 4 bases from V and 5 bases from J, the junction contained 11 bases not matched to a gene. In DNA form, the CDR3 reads TGTGCCAGCAGCCCCAAGGGGATGGGAGGGGAGACCCAGTACTTC. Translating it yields CASSPKGMGGETQYF. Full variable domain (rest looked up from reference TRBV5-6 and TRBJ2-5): DAGVTQSPTHLIKTRGQQVTLRCSPKSGHDTVSWYQQALGQGPQFIFQYYEEEERQRGNFPDRFSGHQFPNYSSELNVNALLLGDSALYLCASSPKGMGGETQYFGPGTRLLVL.

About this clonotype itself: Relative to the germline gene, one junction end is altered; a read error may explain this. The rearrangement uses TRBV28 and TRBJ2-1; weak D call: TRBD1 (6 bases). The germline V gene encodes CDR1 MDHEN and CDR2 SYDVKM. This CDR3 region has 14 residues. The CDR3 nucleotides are TGTGCCAACACAGGGTTGGGTCAGTACAGTGAGCAGTTCTTC. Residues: CANTGLGQYSEQFF.

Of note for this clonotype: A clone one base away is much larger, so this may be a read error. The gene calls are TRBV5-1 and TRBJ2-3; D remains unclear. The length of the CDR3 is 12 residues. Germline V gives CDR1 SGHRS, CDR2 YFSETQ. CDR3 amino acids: CASSPLGDTQCF. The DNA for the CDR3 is TGCGCCAGCAGCCCCCTTGGGGATACGCAGTGTTTT.

CDR3 nucleotide sequence: TGTGCCATTAGTGAAATAACCGGGACCTACGAGCAGTACTTC. Translating it yields CAISEITGTYEQYF. The chain joins TRBV6-1 to TRBJ2-7; the D gene is possibly TRBD2 (5 bases). CDR1 and CDR2 from the germline V gene are MNHNS and SASEGT. Trimming pared 10 bases from V and 2 bases from J, leaving 18 bases between. The CDR3 is 14 residues long.